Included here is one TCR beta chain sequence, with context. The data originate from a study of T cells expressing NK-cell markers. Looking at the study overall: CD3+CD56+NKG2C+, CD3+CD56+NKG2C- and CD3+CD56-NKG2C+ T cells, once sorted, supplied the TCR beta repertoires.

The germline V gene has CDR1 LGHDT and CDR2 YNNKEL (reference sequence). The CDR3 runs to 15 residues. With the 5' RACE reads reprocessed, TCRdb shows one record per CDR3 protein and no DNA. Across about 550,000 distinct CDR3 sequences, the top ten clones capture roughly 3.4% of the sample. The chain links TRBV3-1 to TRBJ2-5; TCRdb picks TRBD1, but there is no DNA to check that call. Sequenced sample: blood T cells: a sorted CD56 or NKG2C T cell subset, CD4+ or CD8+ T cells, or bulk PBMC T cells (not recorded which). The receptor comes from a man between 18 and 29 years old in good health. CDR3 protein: CASSLPAAGAETQYF.